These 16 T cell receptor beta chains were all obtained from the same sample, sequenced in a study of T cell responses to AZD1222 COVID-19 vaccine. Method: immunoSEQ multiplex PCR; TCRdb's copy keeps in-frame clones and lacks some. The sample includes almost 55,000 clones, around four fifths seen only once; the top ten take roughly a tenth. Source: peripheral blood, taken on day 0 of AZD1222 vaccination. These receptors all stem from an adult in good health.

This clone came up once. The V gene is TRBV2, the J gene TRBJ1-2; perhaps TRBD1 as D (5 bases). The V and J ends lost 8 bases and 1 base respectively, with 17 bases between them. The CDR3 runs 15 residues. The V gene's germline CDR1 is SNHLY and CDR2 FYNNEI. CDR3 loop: CASARGRTFNYGYTF. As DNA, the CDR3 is TGTGCCAGCGCCCGGGGACGGACATTTAACTATGGCTACACCTTC.

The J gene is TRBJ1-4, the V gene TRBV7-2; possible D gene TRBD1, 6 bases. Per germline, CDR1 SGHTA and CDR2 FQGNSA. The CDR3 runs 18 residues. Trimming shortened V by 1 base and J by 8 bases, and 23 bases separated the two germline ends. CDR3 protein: CASSLERIQGKLPEKLFF. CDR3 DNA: TGTGCCAGCAGCTTAGAGAGGATCCAGGGGAAACTACCGGAAAAACTGTTTTTT.

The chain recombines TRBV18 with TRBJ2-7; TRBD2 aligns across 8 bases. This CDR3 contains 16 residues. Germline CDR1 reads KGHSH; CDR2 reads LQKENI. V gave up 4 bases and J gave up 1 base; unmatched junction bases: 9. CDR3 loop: CASSLAGTSNSYEQYF. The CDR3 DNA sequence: TGTGCCAGCTCACTGGCCGGGACTAGTAATTCCTACGAGCAGTACTTC. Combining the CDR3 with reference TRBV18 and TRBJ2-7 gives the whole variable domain NAGVMQNPRHLVRRRGQEARLRCSPMKGHSHVYWYRQLPEEGLKFMVYLQKENIIDESGMPKERFSAEFPKEGPSILRIQQVVRGDSAAYFCASSLAGTSNSYEQYFGPGTRLTVT.

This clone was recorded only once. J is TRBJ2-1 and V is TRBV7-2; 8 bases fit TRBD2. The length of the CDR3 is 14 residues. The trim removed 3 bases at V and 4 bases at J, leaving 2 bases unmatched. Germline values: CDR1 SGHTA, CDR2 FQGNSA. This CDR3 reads CASSFGGAYNEQFF. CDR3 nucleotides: TGTGCCAGCAGCTTCGGGGGGGCTTACAATGAGCAGTTCTTC.

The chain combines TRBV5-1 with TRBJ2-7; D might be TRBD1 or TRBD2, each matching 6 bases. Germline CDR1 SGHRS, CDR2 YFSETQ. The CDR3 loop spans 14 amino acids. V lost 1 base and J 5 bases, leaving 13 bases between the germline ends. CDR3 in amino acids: CASSLLGGGNEQYF. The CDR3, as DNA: TGCGCCAGCAGCTTGTTGGGGGGCGGCAACGAGCAGTACTTC.

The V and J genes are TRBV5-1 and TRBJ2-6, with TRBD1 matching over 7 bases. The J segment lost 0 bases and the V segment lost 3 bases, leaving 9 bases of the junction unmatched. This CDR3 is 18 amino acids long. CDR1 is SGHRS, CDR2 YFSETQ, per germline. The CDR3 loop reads CASSSRDRASSGANVLTF. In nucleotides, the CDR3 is TGCGCCAGCAGCTCGAGAGACAGGGCCTCCTCTGGGGCCAACGTCCTGACTTTC. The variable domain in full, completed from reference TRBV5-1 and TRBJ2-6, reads KAGVTQTPRYLIKTRGQQVTLSCSPISGHRSVSWYQQTPGQGLQFLFEYFSETQRNKGNFPGRFSGRQFSNSRSEMNVSTLELGDSALYLCASSSRDRASSGANVLTFGAGSRLTVL.

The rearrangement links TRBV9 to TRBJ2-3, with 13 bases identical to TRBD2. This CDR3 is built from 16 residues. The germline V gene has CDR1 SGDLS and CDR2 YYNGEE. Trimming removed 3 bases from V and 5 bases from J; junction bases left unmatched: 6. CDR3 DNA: TGTGCCAGCAGCGGGACTAGCGGGAGTGTTGGAGATACGCAGTATTTT. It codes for CASSGTSGSVGDTQYF.

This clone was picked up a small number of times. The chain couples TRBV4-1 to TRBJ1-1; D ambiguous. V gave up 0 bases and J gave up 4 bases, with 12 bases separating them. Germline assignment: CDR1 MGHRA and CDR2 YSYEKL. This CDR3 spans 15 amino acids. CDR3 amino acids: CASSQDRGFPTEAFF. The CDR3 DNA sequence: TGCGCCAGCAGCCAAGATCGCGGGTTCCCCACTGAAGCTTTCTTT.

This CDR3 reads CATSREGTSNQPQHF. The CDR3 region has the DNA TGTGCCACCAGCAGAGAAGGAACTAGCAATCAGCCCCAGCATTTT. The J gene is TRBJ1-5, the V gene TRBV15; D not certain. The CDR3 is 15 residues long. In germline, CDR1 is LNHNV, CDR2 YYDKDF (reference sequence). V lost 0 bases, J lost 0 bases, and 6 bases lay in between.

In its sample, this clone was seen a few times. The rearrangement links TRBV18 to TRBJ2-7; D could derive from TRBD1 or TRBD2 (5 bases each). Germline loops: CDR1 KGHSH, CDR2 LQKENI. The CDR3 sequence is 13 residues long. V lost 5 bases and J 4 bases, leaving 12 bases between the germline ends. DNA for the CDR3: TGTGCCAGCTCAAACCCGGGACGATACGAGCAGTACTTC. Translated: CASSNPGRYEQYF.

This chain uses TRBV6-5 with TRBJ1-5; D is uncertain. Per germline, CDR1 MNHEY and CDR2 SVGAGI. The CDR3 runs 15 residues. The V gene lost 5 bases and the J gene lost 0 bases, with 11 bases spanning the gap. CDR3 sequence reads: CASSPPGSSNQPQHF. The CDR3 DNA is TGTGCCAGCAGTCCCCCCGGGTCTAGCAATCAGCCCCAGCATTTT.

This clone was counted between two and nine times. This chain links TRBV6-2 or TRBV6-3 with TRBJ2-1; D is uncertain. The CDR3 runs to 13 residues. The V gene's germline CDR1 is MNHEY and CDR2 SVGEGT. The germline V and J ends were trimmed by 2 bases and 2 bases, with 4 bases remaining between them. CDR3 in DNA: TGTGCCAGCAGTTACGACCCCTACAATGAGCAGTTCTTC. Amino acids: CASSYDPYNEQFF.

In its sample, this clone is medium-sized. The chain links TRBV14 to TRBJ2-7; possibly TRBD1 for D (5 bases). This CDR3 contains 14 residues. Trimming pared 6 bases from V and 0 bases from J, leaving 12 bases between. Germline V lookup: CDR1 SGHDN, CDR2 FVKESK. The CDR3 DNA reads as TGTGCCAGCAGTAAGCAGGGTTTCTCCTACGAGCAGTACTTC. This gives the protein CASSKQGFSYEQYF.

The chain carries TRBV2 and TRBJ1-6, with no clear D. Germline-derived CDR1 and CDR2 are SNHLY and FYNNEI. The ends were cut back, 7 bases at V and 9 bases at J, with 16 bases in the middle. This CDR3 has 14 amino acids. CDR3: CASKFRPWSSPLHF. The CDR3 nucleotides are TGTGCCAGCAAATTCCGGCCATGGAGTTCACCCCTCCACTTT.

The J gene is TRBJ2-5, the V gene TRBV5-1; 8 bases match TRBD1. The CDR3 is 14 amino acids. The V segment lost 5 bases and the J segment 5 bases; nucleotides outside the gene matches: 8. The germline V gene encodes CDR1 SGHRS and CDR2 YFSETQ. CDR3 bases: TGCGCCAGCAGACGGACAGGGAGATCGGAGACCCAGTACTTC. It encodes CASRRTGRSETQYF.

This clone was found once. CDR3 in DNA: TGTGCCAGCAGATCCTTTGGGGAGGGGAGGACCCAGTACTTC. Translated, it gives CASRSFGEGRTQYF. The rearrangement links TRBV27 to TRBJ2-5; TRBD2 aligns across 7 bases. CDR1 is MNHEY, CDR2 SMNVEV, per germline (reference sequence). Trimming cost V 6 bases and J 7 bases; bases outside gene matches: 11. This CDR3 has 14 amino acids.